The 13 T cell receptor beta chains below were found in one sample sequenced in a study of T cell repertoires in cytomegalovirus infection. TCRdb fed the reads into MiXCR, producing one record per CDR3 protein. This sample has 100,000 or so distinct CDR3 sequences; around a quarter occur once, and the top ten carry around 40%. The sequenced material came from CD8+ T cells from PBMCs. These receptors all come from a human donor in good health (CMV status not recorded). Some clones in this sample may be carry-over from other donors' samples.

V and J are TRBV29-1 and TRBJ1-2; no clear D gene. Germline lookup yields CDR1 SQVTM and CDR2 ANQGSEA. V lost 6 bases, J lost 3 bases, and 11 bases lay in between. This CDR3 has 12 residues. This CDR3 is CSVLGSDYGYTF. The CDR3 bases are TGCAGCGTGCTCGGAAGTGACTATGGCTACACCTTC.

Ten or more counts support this clonotype. V gene TRBV7-2 combines with J gene TRBJ2-2; TRBD2 aligns across 12 bases. There are 14 residues in the CDR3. The germline gives CDR1 SGHTA, CDR2 FQGNSA. V dropped 4 bases and J dropped 7; count of bases not matched to a gene: 1. Here the CDR3 DNA reads TGTGCCAGCAGCTCACTAGCGGGAGGCGGGGAGCTGTTTTTT. It is translated as CASSSLAGGGELFF.

The chain has TRBV29-1 and TRBJ2-2; D could derive from TRBD1 or TRBD2 (5 bases each). CDR1 SQVTM and CDR2 ANQGSEA come from the germline V gene. The CDR3 is 14 amino acids. The V end was cut by 3 bases, the J end by 3 bases, with 11 bases between. The CDR3 is CSVDEGTDTGELFF. The CDR3 bases are TGCAGCGTTGACGAGGGGACCGACACCGGGGAGCTGTTTTTT.

This clonotype appeared a few times. The V gene is TRBV7-9, the J gene TRBJ1-2, with 8 bases that match TRBD1. Trimming took 4 bases from V and 3 from J; bases not matched to a gene: 10. Germline CDR1 SEHNR, CDR2 FQNEAQ (reference sequence). This CDR3 is built from 16 residues. The CDR3 spells CASSSGPRGLYYGYTF. The CDR3 region has the DNA TGTGCCAGCAGCTCCGGGCCCAGGGGGCTATACTATGGCTACACCTTC.

This chain uses TRBV11-3 with TRBJ1-2; D is undetermined. This CDR3 is built from 16 residues. Germline loops: CDR1 SGHNT, CDR2 YENEEA. Trimming took 5 bases from V and 8 from J, leaving 24 bases between them. CDR3 sequence: CASSERTESFSMGYTF. The CDR3 DNA reads as TGTGCCAGCAGCGAACGGACGGAGAGTTTTTCTATGGGCTACACCTTC.

The V call is TRBV7-8, the J call TRBJ1-1; D unclear. CDR1 SGHVS and CDR2 FQNEAQ come from the germline V gene. The ends were cut back, 5 bases at V and 5 bases at J, with 18 bases in the middle. The CDR3 extends over 15 amino acids. The DNA of the CDR3 is TGTGCCAGCAGCACCCTCGGACTCGGAGGGACTGAAGCTTTCTTT. Protein sequence: CASSTLGLGGTEAFF.

The V and J genes are TRBV14 and TRBJ1-2; the D gene is possibly TRBD1 (6 bases). CDR1 and CDR2 (germline): SGHDN, FVKESK. The CDR3 loop spans 16 amino acids. Trimming removed 3 bases from V and 7 bases from J, with 21 bases in between. The CDR3 region is CASSQGGAPLGAGYTF. CDR3 DNA sequence: TGTGCCAGCAGCCAGGGAGGGGCGCCCCTGGGGGCTGGCTACACCTTC.

The gene calls are TRBV10-3 and TRBJ2-1; TRBD2 matches at 11 bases. Germline V gives CDR1 ENHRY, CDR2 SYGVKD. V was clipped by 3 bases and J by 2 bases; unmatched bases: 12. This CDR3 has 19 residues. The chain's CDR3 is CAISETITGTSGTYNEQFF. CDR3 DNA sequence: TGTGCCATCAGTGAAACTATTACCGGGACTAGCGGAACCTACAATGAGCAGTTCTTC.

The gene calls are TRBV5-6 and TRBJ2-1; perhaps TRBD2 as D (8 bases). The CDR3 loop spans 15 amino acids. Germline V lookup: CDR1 SGHDT, CDR2 YYEEEE. With 3 bases removed from V and 13 bases from J, the gap between germline ends came to 23 bases. In nucleotides, the CDR3 is TGTGCCAGCAGCTCCCCAGGGGGAGCGGGAGTGGCTCAGTTCTTC. Translated: CASSSPGGAGVAQFF.

This clonotype was seen at least ten times. The chain combines TRBV7-2 with TRBJ2-3, with 8 positions matching TRBD2. The CDR3 totals 15 residues. From germline, CDR1 is SGHTA and CDR2 FQGNSA. V lost 5 bases to trimming and J lost 5 bases; unmatched junction nucleotides: 9. The CDR3 DNA reads TGTGCCAGCAGCCCGAAACTAGCGGTGGGAGATACGCAGTATTTT. The encoded protein is CASSPKLAVGDTQYF.

J is TRBJ2-6 and V is TRBV28, with 9 positions matching TRBD1. V lost 4 bases to trimming and J lost 2 bases; unmatched junction nucleotides: 6. CDR3 size: 17 residues. Germline CDR1 reads MDHEN; CDR2 reads SYDVKM. The CDR3 DNA is TGTGCCAGCAGTTCCCGGACAGGGGATACTGGGGCCAACGTCCTGACTTTC. It translates to CASSSRTGDTGANVLTF.

This clonotype was seen ten or more times. The J gene is TRBJ1-3, the V gene TRBV7-2; the D gene is possibly TRBD1 (5 bases). Trimming cost V 5 bases and J 0 bases, with 11 bases left between them. This CDR3 spans 15 amino acids. From germline, CDR1 is SGHTA and CDR2 FQGNSA. CDR3 coding DNA: TGTGCCAGCAGCCCGCTGACAGTCTCTGGAAACACCATATATTTT. This gives the protein CASSPLTVSGNTIYF. The variable domain in full, with the rest retrieved from reference TRBV7-2 and TRBJ1-3, is GAGVSQSPSNKVTEKGKDVELRCDPISGHTALYWYRQSLGQGLEFLIYFQGNSAPDKSGLPSDRFSAERTGGSVSTLTIQRTQQEDSAVYLCASSPLTVSGNTIYFGEGSWLTVV.

CDR3 loop: CASSTGRTTEAFF. CDR3 nucleotides: TGTGCCAGCAGCACAGGGCGAACCACTGAAGCTTTCTTT. V usage is TRBV7-7 and J usage is TRBJ1-1, with D maybe TRBD1 (6 bases). V was pared by 5 bases and J by 4 bases, with 11 bases between. The CDR3 spans 13 residues. Germline lookup yields CDR1 SSHAT and CDR2 FNYEAQ (reference sequence).